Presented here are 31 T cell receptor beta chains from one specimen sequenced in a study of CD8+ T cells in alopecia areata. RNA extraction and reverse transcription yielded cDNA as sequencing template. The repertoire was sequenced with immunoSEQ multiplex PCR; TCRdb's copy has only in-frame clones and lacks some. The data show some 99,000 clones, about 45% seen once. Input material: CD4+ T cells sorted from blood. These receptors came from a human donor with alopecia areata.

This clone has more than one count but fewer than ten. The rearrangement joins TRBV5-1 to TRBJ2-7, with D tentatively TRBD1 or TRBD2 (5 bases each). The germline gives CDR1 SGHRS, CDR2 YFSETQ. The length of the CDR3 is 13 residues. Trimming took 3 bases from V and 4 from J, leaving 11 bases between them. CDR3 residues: CASSYGTEYEQYF. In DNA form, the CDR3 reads TGCGCCAGCAGCTACGGGACCGAGTACGAGCAGTACTTC.

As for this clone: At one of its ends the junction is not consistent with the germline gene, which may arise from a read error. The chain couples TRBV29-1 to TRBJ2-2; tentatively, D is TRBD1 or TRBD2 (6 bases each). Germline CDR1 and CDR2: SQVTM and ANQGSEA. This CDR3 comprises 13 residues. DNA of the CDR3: TGCAGCGTTGAGGCGTTACAGGGAGGCCCCTCCACTTTT. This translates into CSVEALQGGPSTF.

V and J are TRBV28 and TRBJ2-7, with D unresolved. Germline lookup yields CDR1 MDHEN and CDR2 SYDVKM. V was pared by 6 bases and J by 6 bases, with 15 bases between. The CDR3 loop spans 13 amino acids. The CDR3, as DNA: TGTGCCAGCAGCCCCCCGTCTAACCCCGAGCAGTACTTC. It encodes CASSPPSNPEQYF. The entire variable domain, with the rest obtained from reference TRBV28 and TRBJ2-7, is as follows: DVKVTQSSRYLVKRTGEKVFLECVQDMDHENMFWYRQDPGLGLRLIYFSYDVKMKEKGDIPEGYSVSREKKERFSLILESASTNQTSMYLCASSPPSNPEQYFGPGTRLTVT.

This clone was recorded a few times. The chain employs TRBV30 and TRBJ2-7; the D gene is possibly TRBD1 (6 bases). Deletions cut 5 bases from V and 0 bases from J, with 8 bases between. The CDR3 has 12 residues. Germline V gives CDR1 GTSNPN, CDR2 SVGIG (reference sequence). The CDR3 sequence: CAWGQSSYEQYF. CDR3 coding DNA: TGTGCCTGGGGACAGAGCTCCTACGAGCAGTACTTC.

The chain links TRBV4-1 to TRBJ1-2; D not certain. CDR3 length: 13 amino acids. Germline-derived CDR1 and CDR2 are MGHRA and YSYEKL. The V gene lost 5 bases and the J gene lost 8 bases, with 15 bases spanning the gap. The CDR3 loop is CASSSPTEEGYTF. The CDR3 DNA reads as TGCGCCAGCAGCTCTCCGACGGAGGAGGGCTACACCTTC.

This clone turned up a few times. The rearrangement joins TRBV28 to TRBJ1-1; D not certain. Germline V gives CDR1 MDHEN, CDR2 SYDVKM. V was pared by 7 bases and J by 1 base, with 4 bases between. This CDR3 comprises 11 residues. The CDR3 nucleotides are TGTGCCAGCAACTCGAACACTGAAGCTTTCTTT. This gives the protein CASNSNTEAFF.

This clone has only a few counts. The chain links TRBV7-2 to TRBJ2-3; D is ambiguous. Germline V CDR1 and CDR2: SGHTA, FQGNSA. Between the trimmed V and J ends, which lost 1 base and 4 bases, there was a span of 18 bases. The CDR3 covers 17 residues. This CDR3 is CASSLDGGGFRSDTQYF. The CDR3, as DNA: TGTGCCAGCAGCTTAGATGGCGGCGGTTTTCGGTCAGATACGCAGTATTTT.

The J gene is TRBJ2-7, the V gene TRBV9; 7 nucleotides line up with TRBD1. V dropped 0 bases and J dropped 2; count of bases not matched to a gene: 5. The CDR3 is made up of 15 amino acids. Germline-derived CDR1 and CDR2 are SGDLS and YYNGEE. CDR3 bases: TGTGCCAGCAGCGTAGACGGGACAGCGGCCTACGAGCAGTACTTC. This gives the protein CASSVDGTAAYEQYF. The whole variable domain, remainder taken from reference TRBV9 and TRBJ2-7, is DSGVTQTPKHLITATGQRVTLRCSPRSGDLSVYWYQQSLDQGLQFLIQYYNGEERAKGNILERFSAQQFPDLHSELNLSSLELGDSALYFCASSVDGTAAYEQYFGPGTRLTVT.

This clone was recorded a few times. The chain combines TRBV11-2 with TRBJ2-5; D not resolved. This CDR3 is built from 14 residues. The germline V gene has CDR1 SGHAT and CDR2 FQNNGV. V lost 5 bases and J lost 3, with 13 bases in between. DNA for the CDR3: TGTGCCAGCAGCCAGCATCCGGAAGAAGAGACCCAGTACTTC. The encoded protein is CASSQHPEEETQYF. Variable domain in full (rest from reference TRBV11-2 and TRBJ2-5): EAGVAQSPRYKIIEKRQSVAFWCNPISGHATLYWYQQILGQGPKLLIQFQNNGVVDDSQLPKDRFSAERLKGVDSTLKIQPAKLEDSAVYLCASSQHPEEETQYFGPGTRLLVL.

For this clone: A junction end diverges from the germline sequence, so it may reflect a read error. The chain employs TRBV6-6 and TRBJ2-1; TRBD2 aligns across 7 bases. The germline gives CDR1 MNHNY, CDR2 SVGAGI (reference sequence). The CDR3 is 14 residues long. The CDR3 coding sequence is TGTGCCAGCACGACGGCGGGGGTGTACAGTGAGCAGTTCTTC. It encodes CASTTAGVYSEQFF.

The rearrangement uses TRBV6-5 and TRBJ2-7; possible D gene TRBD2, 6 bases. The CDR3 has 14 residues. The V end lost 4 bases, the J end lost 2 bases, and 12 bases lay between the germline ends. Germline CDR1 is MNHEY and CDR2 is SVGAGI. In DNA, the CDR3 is TGTGCCAGCAGTTCGTTGGGACTTGCCTACGAGCAGTACTTC. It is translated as CASSSLGLAYEQYF.

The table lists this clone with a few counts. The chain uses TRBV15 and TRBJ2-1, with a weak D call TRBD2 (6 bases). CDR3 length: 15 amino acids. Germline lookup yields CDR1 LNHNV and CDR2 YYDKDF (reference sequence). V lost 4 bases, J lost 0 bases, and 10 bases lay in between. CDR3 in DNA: TGTGCCACCAGCACTATAGCGGACTCCTACAATGAGCAGTTCTTC. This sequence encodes CATSTIADSYNEQFF.

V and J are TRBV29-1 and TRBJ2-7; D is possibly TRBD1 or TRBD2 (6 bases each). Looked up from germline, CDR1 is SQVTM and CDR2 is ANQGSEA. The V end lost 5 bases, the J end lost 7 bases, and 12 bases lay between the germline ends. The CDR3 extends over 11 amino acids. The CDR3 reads CSVMGGGEQYF. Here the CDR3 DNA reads TGCAGCGTTATGGGGGGCGGTGAGCAGTACTTC.

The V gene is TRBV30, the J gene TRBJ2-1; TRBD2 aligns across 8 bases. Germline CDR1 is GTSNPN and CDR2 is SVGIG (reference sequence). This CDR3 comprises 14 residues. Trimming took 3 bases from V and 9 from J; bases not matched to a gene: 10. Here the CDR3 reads CAWRRGLAGGEQFF. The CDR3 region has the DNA TGTGCCTGGAGACGCGGGCTAGCGGGCGGTGAGCAGTTCTTC. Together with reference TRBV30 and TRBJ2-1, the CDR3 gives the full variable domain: SQTIHQWPATLVQPVGSPLSLECTVEGTSNPNLYWYRQAAGRGLQLLFYSVGIGQISSEVPQNLSASRPQDRQFILSSKKLLLSDSGFYLCAWRRGLAGGEQFFGPGTRLTVL.

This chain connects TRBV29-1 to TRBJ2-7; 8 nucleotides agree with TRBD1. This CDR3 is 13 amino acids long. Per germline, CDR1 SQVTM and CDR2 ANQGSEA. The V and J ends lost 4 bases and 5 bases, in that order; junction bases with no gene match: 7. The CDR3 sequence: CSVGTGRTNEQYF. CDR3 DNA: TGCAGCGTTGGGACAGGGAGGACGAACGAGCAGTACTTC.

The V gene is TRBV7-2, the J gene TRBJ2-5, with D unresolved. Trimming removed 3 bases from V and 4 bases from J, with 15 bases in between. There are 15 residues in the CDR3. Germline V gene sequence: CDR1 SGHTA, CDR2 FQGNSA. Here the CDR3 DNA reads TGTGCCAGCAGCTTGGCTGGGCAGGTTAGAGAGACCCAGTACTTC. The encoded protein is CASSLAGQVRETQYF. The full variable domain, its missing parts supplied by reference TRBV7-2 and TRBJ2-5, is GAGVSQSPSNKVTEKGKDVELRCDPISGHTALYWYRQSLGQGLEFLIYFQGNSAPDKSGLPSDRFSAERTGGSVSTLTIQRTQQEDSAVYLCASSLAGQVRETQYFGPGTRLLVL.

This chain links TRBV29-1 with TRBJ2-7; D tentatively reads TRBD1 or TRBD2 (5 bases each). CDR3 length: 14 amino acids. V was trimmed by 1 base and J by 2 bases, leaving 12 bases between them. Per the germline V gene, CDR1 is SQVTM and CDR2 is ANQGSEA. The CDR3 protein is CSVEAGTATYEQYF. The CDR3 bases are TGCAGCGTTGAAGCCGGGACCGCGACCTACGAGCAGTACTTC.

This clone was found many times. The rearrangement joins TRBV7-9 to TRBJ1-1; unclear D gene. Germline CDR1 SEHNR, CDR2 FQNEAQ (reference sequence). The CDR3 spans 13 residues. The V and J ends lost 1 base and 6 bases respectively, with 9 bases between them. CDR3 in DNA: TGTGCCAGCAGCTTAGATACGAGTCCTGAAGCTTTCTTT. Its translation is CASSLDTSPEAFF.

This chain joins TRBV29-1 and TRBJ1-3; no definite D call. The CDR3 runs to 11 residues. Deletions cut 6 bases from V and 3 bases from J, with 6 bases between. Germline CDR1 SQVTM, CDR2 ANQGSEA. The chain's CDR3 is CSVQYGNTIYF. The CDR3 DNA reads TGCAGCGTGCAGTATGGAAACACCATATATTTT.

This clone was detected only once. The DNA of the CDR3 is TGCAGCGTTGGTAGGGGCCAGGGCACTGAAGCTTTCTTT. Its translation is CSVGRGQGTEAFF. The gene calls are TRBV29-1 and TRBJ1-1; the D gene is possibly TRBD1 (5 bases). The ends were cut back, 4 bases at V and 4 bases at J, with 13 bases in the middle. The CDR3 is 13 residues long. CDR1 SQVTM and CDR2 ANQGSEA come from the germline V gene.

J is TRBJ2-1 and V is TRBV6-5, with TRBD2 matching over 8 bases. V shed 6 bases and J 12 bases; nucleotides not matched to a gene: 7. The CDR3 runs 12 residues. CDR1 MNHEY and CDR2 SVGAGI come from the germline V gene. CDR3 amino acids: CASSTGGPVQFF. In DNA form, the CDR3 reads TGTGCCAGCAGCACGGGGGGGCCGGTGCAGTTCTTC.

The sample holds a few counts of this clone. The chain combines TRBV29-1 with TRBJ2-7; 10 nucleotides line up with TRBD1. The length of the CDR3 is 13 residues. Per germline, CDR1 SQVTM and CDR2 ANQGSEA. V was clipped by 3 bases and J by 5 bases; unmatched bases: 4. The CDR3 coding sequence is TGCAGCGTTGACGACAGGGGGCCCAACGAGCAGTACTTC. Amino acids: CSVDDRGPNEQYF.

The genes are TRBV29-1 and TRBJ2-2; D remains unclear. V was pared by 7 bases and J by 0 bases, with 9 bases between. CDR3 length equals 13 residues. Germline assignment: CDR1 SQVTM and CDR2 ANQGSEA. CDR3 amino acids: CSAKITNTGELFF. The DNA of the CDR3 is TGCAGCGCGAAGATCACGAACACCGGGGAGCTGTTTTTT.

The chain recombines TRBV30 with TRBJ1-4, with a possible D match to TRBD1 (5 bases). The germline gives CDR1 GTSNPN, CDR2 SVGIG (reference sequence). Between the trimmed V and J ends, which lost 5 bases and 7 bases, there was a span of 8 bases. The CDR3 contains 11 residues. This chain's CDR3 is CAWGGSEKLFF. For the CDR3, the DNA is TGTGCCTGGGGGGGATCTGAAAAACTGTTTTTT.

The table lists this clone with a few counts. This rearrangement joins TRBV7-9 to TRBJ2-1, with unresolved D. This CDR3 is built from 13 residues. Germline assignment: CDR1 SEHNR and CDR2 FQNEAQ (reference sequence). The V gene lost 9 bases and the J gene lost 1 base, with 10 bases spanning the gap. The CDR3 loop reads CARIEDSYNEQFF. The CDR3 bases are TGTGCCAGGATTGAGGATTCCTACAATGAGCAGTTCTTC.

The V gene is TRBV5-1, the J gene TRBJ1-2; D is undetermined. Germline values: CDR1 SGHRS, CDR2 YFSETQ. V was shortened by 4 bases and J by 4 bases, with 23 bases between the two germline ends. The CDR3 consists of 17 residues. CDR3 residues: CASSGDLNVGATYGYTF. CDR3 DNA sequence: TGCGCCAGCAGCGGTGACCTTAACGTGGGAGCCACCTATGGCTACACCTTC.

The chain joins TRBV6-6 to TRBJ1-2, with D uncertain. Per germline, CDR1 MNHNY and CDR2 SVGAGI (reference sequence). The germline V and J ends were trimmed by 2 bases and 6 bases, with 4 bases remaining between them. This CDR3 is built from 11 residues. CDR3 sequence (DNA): TGTGCCAGCAGTTACAAGGATGGCTACACCTTC. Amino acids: CASSYKDGYTF.

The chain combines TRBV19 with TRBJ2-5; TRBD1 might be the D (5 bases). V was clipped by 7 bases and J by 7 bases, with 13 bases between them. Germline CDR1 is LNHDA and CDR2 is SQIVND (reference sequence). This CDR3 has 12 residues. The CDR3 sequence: CASKGLDRTQYF. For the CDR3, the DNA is TGTGCCAGTAAGGGGTTAGATCGGACCCAGTACTTC. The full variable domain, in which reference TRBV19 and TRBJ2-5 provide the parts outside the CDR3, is DGGITQSPKYLFRKEGQNVTLSCEQNLNHDAMYWYRQDPGQGLRLIYYSQIVNDFQKGDIAEGYSVSREKKESFPLTVTSAQKNPTAFYLCASKGLDRTQYFGPGTRLLVL.

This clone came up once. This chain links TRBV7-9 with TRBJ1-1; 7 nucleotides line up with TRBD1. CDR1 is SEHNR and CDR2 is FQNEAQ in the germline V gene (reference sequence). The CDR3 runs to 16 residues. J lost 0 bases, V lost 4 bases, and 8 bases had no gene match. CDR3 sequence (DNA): TGTGCCAGCAGCTCACAGGGGATTTCCATGAACACTGAAGCTTTCTTT. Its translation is CASSSQGISMNTEAFF.

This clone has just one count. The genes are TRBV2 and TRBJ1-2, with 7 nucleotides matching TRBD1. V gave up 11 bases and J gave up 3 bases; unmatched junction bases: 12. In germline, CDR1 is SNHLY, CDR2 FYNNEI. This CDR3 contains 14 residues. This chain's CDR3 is CAGSVQGSDYGYTF. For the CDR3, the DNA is TGTGCCGGGTCGGTACAGGGGAGTGACTATGGCTACACCTTC.

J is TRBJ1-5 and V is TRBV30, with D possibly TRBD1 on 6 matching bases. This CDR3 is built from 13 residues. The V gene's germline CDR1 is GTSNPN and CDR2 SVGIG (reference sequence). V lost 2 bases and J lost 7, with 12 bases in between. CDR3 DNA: TGTGCCTGGAGTACAGGGTTTCCGCAGCCCCAGCATTTT. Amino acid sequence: CAWSTGFPQPQHF.